Sequencing of this T cell receptor (beta chain) was carried out in a study of T-cell memory formation after mild COVID-19. This clonotype was seen a handful of times. Its target is not known. Germline lookup yields CDR1 SGHAT and CDR2 FQNNGV. Trimming removed 0 bases from V and 0 bases from J, with 15 bases in between. CDR3 size: 18 residues. TCRdb passed the 5' RACE reads through MiXCR, listing each CDR3 protein once. The repertoire holds roughly 560,000 distinct CDR3 sequences, with roughly 22% as singletons. Study conclusions and caveats: Among contracting clones, CD4+ were mainly CM/EM and CD8+ enriched in EMRA.

The TCR sequence derives from an adult woman who had mild COVID-19 (a few samples of this study predate the infection). Cell type and time point are not known. The material sequenced was PBMCs or a T cell subset sorted from them (not recorded which). The chain employs TRBV11-2 and TRBJ2-4; unclear D gene. The CDR3 DNA sequence: TGTGCCAGCAGCTTAGAATCTTGGAACCTGCTAGCCAAAAACATTCAGTACTTC. Translated: CASSLESWNLLAKNIQYF.